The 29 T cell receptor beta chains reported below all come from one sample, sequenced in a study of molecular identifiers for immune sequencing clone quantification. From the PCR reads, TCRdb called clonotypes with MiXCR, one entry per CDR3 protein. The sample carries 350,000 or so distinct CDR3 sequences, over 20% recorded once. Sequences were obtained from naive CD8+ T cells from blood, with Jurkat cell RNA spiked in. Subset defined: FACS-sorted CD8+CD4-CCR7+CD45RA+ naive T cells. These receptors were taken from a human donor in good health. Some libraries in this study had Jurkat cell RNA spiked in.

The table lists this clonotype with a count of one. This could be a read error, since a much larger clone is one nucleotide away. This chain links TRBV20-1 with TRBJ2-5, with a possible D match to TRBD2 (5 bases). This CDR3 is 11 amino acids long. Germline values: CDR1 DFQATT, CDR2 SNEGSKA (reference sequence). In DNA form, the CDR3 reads TGCAGTACTAGATTTGACGACGGCCAGTACTTC. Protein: CSTRFDDGQYF.

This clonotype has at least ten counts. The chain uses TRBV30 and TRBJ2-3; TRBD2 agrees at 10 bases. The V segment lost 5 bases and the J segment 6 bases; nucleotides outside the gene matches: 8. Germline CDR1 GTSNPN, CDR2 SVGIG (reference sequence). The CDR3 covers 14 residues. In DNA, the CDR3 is TGTGCCTGGGACAGAGCGGGAGGGCGTGATACGCAGTATTTT. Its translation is CAWDRAGGRDTQYF.

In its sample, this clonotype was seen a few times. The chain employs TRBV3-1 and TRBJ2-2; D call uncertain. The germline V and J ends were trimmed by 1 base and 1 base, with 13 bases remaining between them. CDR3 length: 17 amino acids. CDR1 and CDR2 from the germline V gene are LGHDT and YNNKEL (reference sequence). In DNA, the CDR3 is TGTGCCAGCAGCCAAGTTATGAGGAGCCGGAACACCGGGGAGCTGTTTTTT. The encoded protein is CASSQVMRSRNTGELFF.

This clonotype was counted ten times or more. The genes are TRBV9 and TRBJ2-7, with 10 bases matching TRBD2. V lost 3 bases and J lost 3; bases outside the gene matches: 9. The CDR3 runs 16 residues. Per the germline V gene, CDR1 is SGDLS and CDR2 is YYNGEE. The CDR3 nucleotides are TGTGCCAGCAGCGCTCGCTCTAGCGGGAGTAGCTACGAGCAGTACTTC. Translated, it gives CASSARSSGSSYEQYF.

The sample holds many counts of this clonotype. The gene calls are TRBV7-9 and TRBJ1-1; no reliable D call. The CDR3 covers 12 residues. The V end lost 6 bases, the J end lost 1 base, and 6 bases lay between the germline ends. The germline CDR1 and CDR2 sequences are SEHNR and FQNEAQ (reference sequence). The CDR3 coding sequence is TGTGCCAGCAGAGATCCGAACACTGAAGCTTTCTTT. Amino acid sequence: CASRDPNTEAFF.

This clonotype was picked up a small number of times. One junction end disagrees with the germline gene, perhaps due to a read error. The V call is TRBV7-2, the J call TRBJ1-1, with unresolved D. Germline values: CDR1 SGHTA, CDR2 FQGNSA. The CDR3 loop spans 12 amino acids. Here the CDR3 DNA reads TGTGCCAGCAGCTTTGTGAACACTGAAGCTCTCTTT. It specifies CASSFVNTEALF. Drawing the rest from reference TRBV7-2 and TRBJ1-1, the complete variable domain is GAGVSQSPSNKVTEKGKDVELRCDPISGHTALYWYRQSLGQGLEFLIYFQGNSAPDKSGLPSDRFSAERTGGSVSTLTIQRTQQEDSAVYLCASSFVNTEALFGQGTRLTVV.

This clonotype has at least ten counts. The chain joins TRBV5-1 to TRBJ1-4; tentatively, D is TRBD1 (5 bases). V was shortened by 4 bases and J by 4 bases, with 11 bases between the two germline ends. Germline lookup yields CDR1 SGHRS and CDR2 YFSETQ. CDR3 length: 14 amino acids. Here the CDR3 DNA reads TGCGCCAGCAGCCTCGACAGCAATAATGAAAAACTGTTTTTT. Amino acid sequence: CASSLDSNNEKLFF.

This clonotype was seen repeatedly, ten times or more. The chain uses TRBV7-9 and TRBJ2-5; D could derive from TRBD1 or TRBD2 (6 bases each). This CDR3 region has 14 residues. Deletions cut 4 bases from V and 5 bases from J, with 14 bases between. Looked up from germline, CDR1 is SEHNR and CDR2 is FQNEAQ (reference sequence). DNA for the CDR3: TGTGCCAGCAGCTCAGTGGGGGGCGTGGAGACCCAGTACTTC. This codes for CASSSVGGVETQYF.

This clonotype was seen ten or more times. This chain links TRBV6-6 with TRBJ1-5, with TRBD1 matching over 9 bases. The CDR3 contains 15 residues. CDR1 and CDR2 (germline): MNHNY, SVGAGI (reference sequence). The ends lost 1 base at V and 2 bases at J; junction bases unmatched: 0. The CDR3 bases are TGTGCCAGCAGTTACTGGGACAGGGGCAATCAGCCCCAGCATTTT. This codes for CASSYWDRGNQPQHF.

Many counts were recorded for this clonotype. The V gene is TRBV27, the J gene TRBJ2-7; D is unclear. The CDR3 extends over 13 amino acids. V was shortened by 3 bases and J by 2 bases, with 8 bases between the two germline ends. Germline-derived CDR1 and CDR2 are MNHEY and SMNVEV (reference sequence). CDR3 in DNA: TGTGCCAGCAGTTTTGCAGAACCCTACGAGCAGTACTTC. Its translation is CASSFAEPYEQYF.

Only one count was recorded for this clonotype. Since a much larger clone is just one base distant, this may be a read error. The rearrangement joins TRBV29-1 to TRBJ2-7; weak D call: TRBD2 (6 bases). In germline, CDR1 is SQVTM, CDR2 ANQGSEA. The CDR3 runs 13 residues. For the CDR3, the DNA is TGCAGCGCCGGAGGGATTAGCTCCTACGAGCAGTGCTTC. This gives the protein CSAGGISSYEQCF.

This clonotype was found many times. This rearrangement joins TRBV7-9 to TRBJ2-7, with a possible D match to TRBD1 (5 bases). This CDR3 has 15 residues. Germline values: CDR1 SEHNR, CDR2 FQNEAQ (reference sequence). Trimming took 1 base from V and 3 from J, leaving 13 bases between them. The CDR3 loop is CASSLVVGARYEQYF. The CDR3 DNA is TGTGCCAGCAGCTTAGTTGTTGGGGCGCGCTACGAGCAGTACTTC.

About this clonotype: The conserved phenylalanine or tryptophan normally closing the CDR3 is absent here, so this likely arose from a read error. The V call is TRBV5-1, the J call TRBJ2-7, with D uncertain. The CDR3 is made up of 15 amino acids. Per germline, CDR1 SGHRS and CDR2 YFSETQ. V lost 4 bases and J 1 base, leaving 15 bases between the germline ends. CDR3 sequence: CASSPLESGSYEQYS. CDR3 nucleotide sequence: TGCGCCAGCAGCCCGCTGGAGAGTGGGTCCTACGAGCAGTACTCC.

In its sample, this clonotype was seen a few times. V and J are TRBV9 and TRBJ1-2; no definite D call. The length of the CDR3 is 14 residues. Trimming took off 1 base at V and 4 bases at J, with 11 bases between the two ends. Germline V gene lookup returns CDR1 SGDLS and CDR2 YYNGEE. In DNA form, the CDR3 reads TGTGCCAGCAGCGTAATAGAGGAACCCTATGGCTACACCTTC. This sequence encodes CASSVIEEPYGYTF.

CDR3 coding DNA: TGTGCCAGCAGCATTCAGGGGTCGTACACAGATACGCAGTATTTT. It is translated as CASSIQGSYTDTQYF. V usage is TRBV11-2 and J usage is TRBJ2-3; the D gene is possibly TRBD1 (6 bases). The V and J ends lost 5 bases and 2 bases respectively, with 14 bases between them. The CDR3 spans 15 residues. Germline CDR1 SGHAT, CDR2 FQNNGV.

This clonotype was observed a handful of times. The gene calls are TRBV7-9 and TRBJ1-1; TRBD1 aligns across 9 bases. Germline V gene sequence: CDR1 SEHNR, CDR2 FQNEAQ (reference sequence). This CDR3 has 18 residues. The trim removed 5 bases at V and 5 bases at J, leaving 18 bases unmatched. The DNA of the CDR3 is TGTGCCAGCAGCCAGCGGGCTTGGGGGACAGGGAGATTTACTGAAGCTTTCTTT. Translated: CASSQRAWGTGRFTEAFF.

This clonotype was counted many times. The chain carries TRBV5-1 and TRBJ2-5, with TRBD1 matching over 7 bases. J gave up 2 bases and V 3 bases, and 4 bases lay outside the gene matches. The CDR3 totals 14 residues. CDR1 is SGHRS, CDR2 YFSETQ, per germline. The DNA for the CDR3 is TGCGCCAGCAGCTACAGGGGTTCGCAAGAGACCCAGTACTTC. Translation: CASSYRGSQETQYF.

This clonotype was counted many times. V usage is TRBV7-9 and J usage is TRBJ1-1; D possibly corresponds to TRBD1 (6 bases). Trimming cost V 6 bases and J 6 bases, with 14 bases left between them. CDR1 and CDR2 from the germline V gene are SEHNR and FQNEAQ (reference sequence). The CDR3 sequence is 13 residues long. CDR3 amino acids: CASSPPGAAEAFF. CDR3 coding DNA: TGTGCCAGCAGTCCACCAGGGGCTGCTGAAGCTTTCTTT.

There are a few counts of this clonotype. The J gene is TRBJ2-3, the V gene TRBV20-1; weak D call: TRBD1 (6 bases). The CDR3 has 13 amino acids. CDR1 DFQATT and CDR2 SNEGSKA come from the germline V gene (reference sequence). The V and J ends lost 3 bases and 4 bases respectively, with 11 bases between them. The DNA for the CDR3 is TGCAGTGCTAGGCCAACAGGGTCAGATACGCAGTATTTT. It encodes CSARPTGSDTQYF.

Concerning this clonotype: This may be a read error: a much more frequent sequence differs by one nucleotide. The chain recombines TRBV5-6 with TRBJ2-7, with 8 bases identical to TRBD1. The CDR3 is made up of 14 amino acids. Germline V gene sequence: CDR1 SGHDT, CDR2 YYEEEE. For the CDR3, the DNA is TGTGCCAGCGGCTTGCGACAGGGGTGGCACGAGCAGTACTTC. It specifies CASGLRQGWHEQYF.

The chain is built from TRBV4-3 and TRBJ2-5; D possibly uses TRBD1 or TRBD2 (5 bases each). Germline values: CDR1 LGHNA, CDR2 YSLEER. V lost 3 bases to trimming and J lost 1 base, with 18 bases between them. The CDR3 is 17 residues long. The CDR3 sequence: CASSQGVQTEIQETQYF. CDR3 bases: TGCGCCAGCAGCCAGGGGGTCCAAACGGAAATCCAAGAGACCCAGTACTTC.

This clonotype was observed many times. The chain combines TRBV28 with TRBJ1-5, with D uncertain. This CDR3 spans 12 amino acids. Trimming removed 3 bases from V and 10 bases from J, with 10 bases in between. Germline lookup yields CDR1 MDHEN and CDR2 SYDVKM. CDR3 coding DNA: TGTGCCAGCAGTTTCGTACAAGGACCCCAGCATTTT. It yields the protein CASSFVQGPQHF.

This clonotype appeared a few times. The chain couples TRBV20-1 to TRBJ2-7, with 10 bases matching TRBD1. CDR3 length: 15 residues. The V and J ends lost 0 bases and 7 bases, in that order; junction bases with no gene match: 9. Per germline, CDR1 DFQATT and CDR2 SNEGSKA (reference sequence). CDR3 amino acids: CSARDMDRGVGEQYF. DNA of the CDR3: TGCAGTGCTAGAGATATGGACAGGGGGGTTGGAGAGCAGTACTTC.

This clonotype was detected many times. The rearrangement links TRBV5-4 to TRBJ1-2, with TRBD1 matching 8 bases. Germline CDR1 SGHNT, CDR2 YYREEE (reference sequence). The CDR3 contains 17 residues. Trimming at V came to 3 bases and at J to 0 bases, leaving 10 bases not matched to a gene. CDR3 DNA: TGTGCCAGCAGCTCAACATCAGGGGGCGTAGCTAACTATGGCTACACCTTC. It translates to CASSSTSGGVANYGYTF.

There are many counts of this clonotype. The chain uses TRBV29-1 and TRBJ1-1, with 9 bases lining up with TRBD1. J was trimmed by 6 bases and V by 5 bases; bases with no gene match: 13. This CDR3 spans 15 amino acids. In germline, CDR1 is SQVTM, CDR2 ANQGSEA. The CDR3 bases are TGCAGCGTTTTGGGACAGGGACGGGGTGTCCCTGAAGCTTTCTTT. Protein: CSVLGQGRGVPEAFF.

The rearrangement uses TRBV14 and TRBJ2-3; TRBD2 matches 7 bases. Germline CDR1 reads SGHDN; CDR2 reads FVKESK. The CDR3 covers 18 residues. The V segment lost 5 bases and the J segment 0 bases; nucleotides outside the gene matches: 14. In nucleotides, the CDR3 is TGTGCCAGCAGCGCCCGCCGGGACTACGGATATAGCACAGATACGCAGTATTTT. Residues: CASSARRDYGYSTDTQYF.

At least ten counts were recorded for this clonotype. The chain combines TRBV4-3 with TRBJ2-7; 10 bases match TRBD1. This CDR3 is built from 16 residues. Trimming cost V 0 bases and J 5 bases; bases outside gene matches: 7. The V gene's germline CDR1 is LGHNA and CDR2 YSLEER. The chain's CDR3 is CASSQDQRQGANEQYF. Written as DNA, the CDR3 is TGCGCCAGCAGCCAAGATCAACGACAGGGGGCTAACGAGCAGTACTTC.

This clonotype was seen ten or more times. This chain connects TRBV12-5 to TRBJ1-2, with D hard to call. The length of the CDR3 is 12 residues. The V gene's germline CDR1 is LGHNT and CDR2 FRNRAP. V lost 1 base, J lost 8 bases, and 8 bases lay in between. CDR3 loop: CASGLEGYGYTF. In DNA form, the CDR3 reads TGTGCTAGTGGTTTGGAAGGGTACGGCTACACCTTC. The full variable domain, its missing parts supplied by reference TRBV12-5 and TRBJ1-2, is DARVTQTPRHKVTEMGQEVTMRCQPILGHNTVFWYRQTMMQGLELLAYFRNRAPLDDSGMPKDRFSAEMPDATLATLKIQPSEPRDSAVYFCASGLEGYGYTFGSGTRLTVV.

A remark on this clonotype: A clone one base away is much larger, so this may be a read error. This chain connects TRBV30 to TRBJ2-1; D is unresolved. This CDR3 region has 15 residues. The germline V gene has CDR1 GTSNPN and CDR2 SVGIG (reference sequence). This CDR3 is CAWSPTVSSYSEQFF. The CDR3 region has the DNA TGTGCCTGGAGTCCTACCGTAAGCTCCTACAGTGAGCAGTTCTTC.